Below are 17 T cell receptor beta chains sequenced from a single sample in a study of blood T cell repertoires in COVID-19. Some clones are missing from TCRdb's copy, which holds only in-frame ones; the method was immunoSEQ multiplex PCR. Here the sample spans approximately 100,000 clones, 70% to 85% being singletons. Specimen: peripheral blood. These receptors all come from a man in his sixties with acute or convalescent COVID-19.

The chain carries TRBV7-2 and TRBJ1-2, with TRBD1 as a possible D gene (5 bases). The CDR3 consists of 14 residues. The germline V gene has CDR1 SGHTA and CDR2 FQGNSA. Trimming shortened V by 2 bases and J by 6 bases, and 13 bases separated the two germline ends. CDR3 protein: CASSLRSQGNGYTF. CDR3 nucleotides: TGTGCCAGCAGCTTAAGGAGTCAGGGAAATGGCTACACCTTC.

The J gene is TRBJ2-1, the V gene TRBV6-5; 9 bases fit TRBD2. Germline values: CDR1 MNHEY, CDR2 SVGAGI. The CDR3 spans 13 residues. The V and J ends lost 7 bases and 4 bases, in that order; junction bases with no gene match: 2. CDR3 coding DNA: TGTGCCAGCATGAGCGGGGGGTACAATGAGCAGTTCTTC. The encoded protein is CASMSGGYNEQFF.

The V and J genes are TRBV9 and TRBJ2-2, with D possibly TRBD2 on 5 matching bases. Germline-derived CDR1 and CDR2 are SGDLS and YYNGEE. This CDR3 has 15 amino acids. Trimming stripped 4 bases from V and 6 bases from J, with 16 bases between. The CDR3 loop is CASSPRRESPGELFF. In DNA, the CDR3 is TGTGCCAGCAGCCCGAGAAGGGAGTCCCCCGGGGAGCTGTTTTTT.

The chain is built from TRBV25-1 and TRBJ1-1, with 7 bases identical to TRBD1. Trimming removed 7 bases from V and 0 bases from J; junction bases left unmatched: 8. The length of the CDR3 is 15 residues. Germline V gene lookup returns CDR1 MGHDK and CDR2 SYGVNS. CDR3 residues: CASTPGTEVNTEAFF. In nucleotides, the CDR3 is TGTGCCAGCACCCCCGGGACAGAGGTGAACACTGAAGCTTTCTTT.

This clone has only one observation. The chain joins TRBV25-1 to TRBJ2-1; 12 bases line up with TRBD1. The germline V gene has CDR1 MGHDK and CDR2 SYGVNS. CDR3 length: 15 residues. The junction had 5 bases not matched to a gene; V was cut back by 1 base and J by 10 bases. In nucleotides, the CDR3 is TGTGCCAGCAGTGAATGGGGGACAGGGGGCAACGAGCAGTTCTTC. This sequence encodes CASSEWGTGGNEQFF.

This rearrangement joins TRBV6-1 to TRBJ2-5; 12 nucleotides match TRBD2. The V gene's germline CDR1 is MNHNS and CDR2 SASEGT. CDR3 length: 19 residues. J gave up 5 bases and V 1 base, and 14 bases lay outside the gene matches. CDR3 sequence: CASSEVYRVLAGGRETQYF. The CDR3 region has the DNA TGTGCCAGCAGTGAAGTATACAGGGTACTAGCGGGGGGTCGGGAGACCCAGTACTTC.

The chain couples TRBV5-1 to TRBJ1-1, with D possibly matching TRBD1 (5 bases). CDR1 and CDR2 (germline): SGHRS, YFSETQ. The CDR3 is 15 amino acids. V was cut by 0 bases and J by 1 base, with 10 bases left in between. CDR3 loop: CASSLDWGRNTEAFF. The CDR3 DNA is TGCGCCAGCAGCTTGGACTGGGGCCGGAACACTGAAGCTTTCTTT.

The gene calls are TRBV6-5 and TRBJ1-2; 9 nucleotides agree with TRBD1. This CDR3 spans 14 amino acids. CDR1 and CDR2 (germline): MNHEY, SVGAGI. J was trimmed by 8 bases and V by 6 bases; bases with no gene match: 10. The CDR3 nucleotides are TGTGCCAGCAGCCCGGGACAGGGAAGGAGAGGCTACACCTTC. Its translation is CASSPGQGRRGYTF.

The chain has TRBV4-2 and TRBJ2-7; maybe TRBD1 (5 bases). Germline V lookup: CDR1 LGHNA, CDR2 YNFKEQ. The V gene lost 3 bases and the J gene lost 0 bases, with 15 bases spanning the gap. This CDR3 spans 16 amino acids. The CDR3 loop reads CASSHLKTAISYEQYF. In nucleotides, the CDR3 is TGTGCCAGCAGCCACTTAAAGACAGCTATCTCCTACGAGCAGTACTTC.

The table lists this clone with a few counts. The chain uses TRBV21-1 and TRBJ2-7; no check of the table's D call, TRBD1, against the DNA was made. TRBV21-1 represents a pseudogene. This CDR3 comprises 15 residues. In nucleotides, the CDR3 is TGTGCCAGCAGTTATGTATGGGGCAGGGTCTACGAGCAGTACGTC. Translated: CASSYVWGRVYEQYV.

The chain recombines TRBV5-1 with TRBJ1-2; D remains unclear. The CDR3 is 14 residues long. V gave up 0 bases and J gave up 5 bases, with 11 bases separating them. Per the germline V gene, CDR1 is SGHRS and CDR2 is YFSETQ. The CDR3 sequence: CASSLEPDTYGYTF. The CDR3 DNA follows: TGCGCCAGCAGCTTGGAGCCAGACACGTATGGCTACACCTTC.

This chain's CDR3 is CATSEGQGDSTDTQYF. CDR3 DNA sequence: TGTGCCACCAGTGAGGGACAGGGCGATAGCACAGATACGCAGTATTTT. This chain joins TRBV24-1 and TRBJ2-3; TRBD1 matches 9 bases. The CDR3 covers 16 residues. The trim removed 4 bases at V and 0 bases at J, leaving 4 bases unmatched. Germline-derived CDR1 and CDR2 are KGHDR and SFDVKD.

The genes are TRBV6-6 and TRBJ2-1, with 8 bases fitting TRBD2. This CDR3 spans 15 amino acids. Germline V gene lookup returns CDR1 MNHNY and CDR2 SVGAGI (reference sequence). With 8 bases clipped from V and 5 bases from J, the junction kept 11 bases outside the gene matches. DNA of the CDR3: TGTGCCAGCCAACCCCCCGGGGGGGTTAACAATGAGCAGTTCTTC. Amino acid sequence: CASQPPGGVNNEQFF.

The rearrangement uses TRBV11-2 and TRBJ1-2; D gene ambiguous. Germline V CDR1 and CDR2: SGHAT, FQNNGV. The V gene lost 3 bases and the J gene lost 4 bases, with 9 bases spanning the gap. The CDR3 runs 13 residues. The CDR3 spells CASSFLTSYGYTF. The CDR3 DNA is TGTGCCAGCAGCTTTTTGACTTCCTATGGCTACACCTTC.

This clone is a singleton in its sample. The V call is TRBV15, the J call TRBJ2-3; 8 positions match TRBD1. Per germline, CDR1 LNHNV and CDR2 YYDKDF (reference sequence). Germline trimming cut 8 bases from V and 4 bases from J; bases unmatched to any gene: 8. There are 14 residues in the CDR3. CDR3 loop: CATGDRSWADTQYF. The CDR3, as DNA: TGTGCCACCGGGGACAGGTCTTGGGCAGATACGCAGTATTTT.

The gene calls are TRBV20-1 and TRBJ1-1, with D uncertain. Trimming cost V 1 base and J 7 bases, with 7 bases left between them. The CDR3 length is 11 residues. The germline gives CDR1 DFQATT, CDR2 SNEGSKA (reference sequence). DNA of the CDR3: TGCAGTGCTAGAGCAGGCCGTGAAGCTTTCTTT. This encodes CSARAGREAFF.

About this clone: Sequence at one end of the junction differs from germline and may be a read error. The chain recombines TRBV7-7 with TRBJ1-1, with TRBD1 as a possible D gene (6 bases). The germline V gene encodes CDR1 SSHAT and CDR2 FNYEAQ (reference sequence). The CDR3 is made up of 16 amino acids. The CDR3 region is CASSPYIGGMNTEAFF. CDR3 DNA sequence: TGTGCTAGCAGCCCTTATATAGGGGGAATGAACACTGAAGCTTTCTTT.